This T cell receptor beta chain derives from a study of shared clonotypes between healthy human individuals. Study-wide findings and caveats: Approximately 5% of naive CD4 clonotypes were shared across several donors. Sequencing of the sorted subsets was shown by rarefaction to be incomplete despite large depth. Clonotypes not shared had lower generation probabilities than those common to all four donors. Having only a few donors restricted how much genetic and exposure-history diversity was captured.

Regarding this clone: The antigen is unknown.

Generated by immunoSEQ multiplex PCR, the TCRdb table keeps only in-frame clones and is missing some. The sample gives 1.6 million or so clones, around 97% of which show up once; approximately 1.1% is in the top ten. This CDR3 contains 18 residues. Germline CDR1 and CDR2: LNHDA and SQIVND (reference sequence). J gave up 3 bases and V 1 base, and 12 bases lay outside the gene matches. This sequence was found in a man aged 25 to 40 in good health. Sequenced sample: naive CD4+ T cells sorted from blood. Subset here: CD45RA+ positively selected. The chain recombines TRBV19 with TRBJ2-7, with 10 bases lining up with TRBD2. CDR3 DNA sequence: TGTGCCAGTAGTATAGCCCACCTTGGACTAGCGGAACTCTACGAGCAGTACTTC. The encoded protein is CASSIAHLGLAELYEQYF.